Described below is a single TCR beta chain sequence and its context. Its binding antigen is unknown. The input lacks base qualities; no much larger clone sits a single base away. This specimen comes from a study of T-cell reconstitution after alpha-beta-depleted transplantation in children (dated by TCRdb to 2015 to 2016). With regard to the full study: Using TCR repertoire profiling, the study quantitatively followed how T-cell immune reconstitution unfolded in children after TCRalphabeta/CD19-depleted allogeneic hematopoietic cell transplantation. The full study reports these points: About two months after transplant, the apparently early recovery of alphabetaT-cell counts reportedly depended on just several hundred clones that had expanded rapidly and came from non-depleted graft cells. The frequencies of hyperexpanded clones fell over the following months, and after one year, T-cell counts and TCRbeta diversity were mostly attributed to newly produced T cells. In some patients, the high TCRbeta diversity seen at day 60 was put down to recipient T cells and intrathymic progenitors that had survived conditioning.

The label giving this sample's time point can be read as: day 60 (about 2 months) after transplantation. What the treatment or condition label conveys for this sample: allogeneic hematopoietic cell transplantation with graft depleted of TCRalphabeta T cells and CD19 B cells. The transplant recipients were children given TCRalphabeta/CD19-depleted allogeneic hematopoietic cell grafts. The method was PCR. Sequencing used an Illumina HiSeq 2500. Molecular barcoding was employed in the preparation of TCR libraries, with unique molecular identifiers being used to normalize TCRbeta repertoire quantification. TCRdb reran the public reads through fastp at Q25 and MiXCR, keeping productive beta chains. Each CDR3 protein gets just one entry, which takes the most common genes and DNA from the rows behind it. The sample yields 85,000 to 120,000 distinct CDR3 sequences; less than 6% were counted once. The ten biggest clones cover 6.1% of the sample.

The TCR comes from a female patient between 2 and 15 years old who had a stem cell transplant for Fanconi anemia, so the T cells may come from the graft donor. The sequencing used PBMCs, mostly from graft donor cells, collected 60 days after TCRalphabeta/CD19-depleted stem cell transplant.

The DNA is as follows: TGCAGTGCTAGAGTACCACTAGCGGTAGAGTGGTTGGCCAAAAACATTCAGTACTTC. Translation gives CSARVPLAVEWLAKNIQYF. The receptor chain draws on TRBV20-1 and TRBJ2-4, with TRBD2 matching 8 junction bases. Trimming accounts for 1 base at V and 1 base at J, while the number of junction bases matched to no gene is 15. There are 19 amino acids in the CDR3, from cysteine to phenylalanine inclusive. Of the read, only the CDR3 DNA is kept; its 57 bases are in frame from base 1. From a lookup of the germline V gene (reference sequence), CDR1 and CDR2 are DFQATT and SNEGSKA.